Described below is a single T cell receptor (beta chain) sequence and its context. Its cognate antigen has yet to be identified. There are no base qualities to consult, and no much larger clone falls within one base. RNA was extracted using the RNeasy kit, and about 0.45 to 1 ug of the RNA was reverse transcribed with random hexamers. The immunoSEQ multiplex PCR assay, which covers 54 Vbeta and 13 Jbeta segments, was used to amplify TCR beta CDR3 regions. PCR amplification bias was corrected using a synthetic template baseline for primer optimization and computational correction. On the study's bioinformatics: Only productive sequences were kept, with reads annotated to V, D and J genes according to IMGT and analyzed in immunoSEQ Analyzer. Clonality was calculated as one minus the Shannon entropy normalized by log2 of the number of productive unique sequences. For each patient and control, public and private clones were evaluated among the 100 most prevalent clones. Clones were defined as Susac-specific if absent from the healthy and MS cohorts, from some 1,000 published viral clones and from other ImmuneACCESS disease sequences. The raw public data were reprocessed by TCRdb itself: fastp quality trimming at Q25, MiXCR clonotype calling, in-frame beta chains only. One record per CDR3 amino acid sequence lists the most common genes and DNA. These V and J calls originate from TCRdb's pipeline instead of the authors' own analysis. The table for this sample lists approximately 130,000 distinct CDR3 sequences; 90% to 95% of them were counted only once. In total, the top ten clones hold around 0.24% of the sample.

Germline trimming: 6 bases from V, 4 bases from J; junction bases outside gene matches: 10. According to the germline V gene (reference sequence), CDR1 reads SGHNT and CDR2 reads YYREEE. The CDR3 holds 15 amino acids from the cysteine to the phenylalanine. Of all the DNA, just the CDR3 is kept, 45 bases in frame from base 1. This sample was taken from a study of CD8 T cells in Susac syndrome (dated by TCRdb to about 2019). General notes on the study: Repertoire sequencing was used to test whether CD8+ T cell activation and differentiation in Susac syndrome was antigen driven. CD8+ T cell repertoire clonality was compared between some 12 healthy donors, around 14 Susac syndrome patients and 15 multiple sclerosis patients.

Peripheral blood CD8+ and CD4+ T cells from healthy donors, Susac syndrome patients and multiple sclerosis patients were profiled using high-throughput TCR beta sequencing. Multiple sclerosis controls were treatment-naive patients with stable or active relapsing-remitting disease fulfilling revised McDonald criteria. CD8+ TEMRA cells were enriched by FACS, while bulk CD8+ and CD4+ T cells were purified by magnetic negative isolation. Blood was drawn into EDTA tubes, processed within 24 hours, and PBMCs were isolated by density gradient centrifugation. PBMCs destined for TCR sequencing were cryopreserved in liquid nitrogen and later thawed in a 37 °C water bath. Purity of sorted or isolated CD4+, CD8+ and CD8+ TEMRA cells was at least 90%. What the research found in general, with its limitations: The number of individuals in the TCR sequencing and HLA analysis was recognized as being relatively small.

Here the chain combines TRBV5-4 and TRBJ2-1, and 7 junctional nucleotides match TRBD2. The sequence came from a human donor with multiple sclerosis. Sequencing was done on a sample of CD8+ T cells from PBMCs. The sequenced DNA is TGTGCCAGCACCAAAGCTAGCGGAACATACAATGAGCAGTTCTTC. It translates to CASTKASGTYNEQFF.